Listed below are T cell receptor beta chains from one sample, sequenced in a study of cytomegalovirus exposure and HLA in healthy donors. Here immunoSEQ multiplex PCR was the method, and the copy in TCRdb shows in-frame clones only, minus some. The sample totals 100,000 to 150,000 clones. Sequenced input: PBMCs. Receptor source: a woman in her forties in good health and CMV-seronegative. The CDR3 runs from the conserved cysteine through the conserved F or W. A D gene is named only where the DNA matches it firmly.

d_call j_call v_call cdr3_nt cdr3_aa
TRBD1 TRBJ2-3 TRBV10-3 TGTGCCATCAGTGGATCGACAGGGGTTTTGACAGATACGCAGTATTTT CAISGSTGVLTDTQYF
NA TRBJ1-2 TRBV2 TGTGCCAGCAGGGGGGGACTAGCGGGGGGGCAACATGGCTACACCTTC CASRGGLAGGQHGYTF
NA TRBJ2-5 TRBV28 TGTGCCAGCAGTTTAGCCGGGACGGGGGAAGAGACCCAGTACTTC CASSLAGTGEETQYF
NA TRBJ2-2 TRBV7-9 TGTGCCAGCAGCACCCCGGGACAAGACACCGGGGAGCTGTTTTTT CASSTPGQDTGELFF
TRBD2 TRBJ2-2 TRBV4-3 TGCGCCAGCAGCCAAGATGTTTTAGTTACTAGCGGGGGGGCAGCCGGGGAGCTGTTTTTT CASSQDVLVTSGGAAGELFF
NA TRBJ1-1 TRBV27 TGTGCCAGCTGTAGGCGGGGCGGGAACACTGAAGCTTTCTTT CASCRRGGNTEAFF
NA TRBJ1-1 TRBV9 TGTGCACGAACAGTTTCCACTGAAGCTTTCTTT CARTVSTEAFF
TRBD1 TRBJ2-7 TRBV6-5 TGTGCCAGCAGGCAGGGGGCCCGCTACGAGCAGTACTTC CASRQGARYEQYF
TRBD1 TRBJ2-7 TRBV20-1 TGCAGCCCTAGGACAGGGAACGAGCAGTACTTC CSPRTGNEQYF
TRBD1 TRBJ1-6 TRBV28 TGTGCCACCACAGGGGGGGCGCAAGGTTCACCCCTCCACTTT CATTGGAQGSPLHF
TRBD1 TRBJ2-6 TRBV28 TGTGCCAGCAGCGGCAGACAGGGGGTTGTCTCTGGGGCCAACGTCCTGACTTTC CASSGRQGVVSGANVLTF
TRBD2 TRBJ2-5 TRBV6-5 TGTGCCAGCATGGGACTAGCGGGGGCCCAAGAGACCCAGTACTTC CASMGLAGAQETQYF
NA TRBJ1-6 TRBV6-6 TGTGCCAGCAGTATCTGGGGGGATTCACCCCTCCACTTT CASSIWGDSPLHF
NA TRBJ1-3 TRBV29-1 TGCAGCGTTGTGGGACAAGGAAACACCATATATTTT CSVVGQGNTIYF
NA TRBJ2-2 TRBV6-1 TGTGCCAGCAGTGAAAACAGGGTCACCGGGGAGCTGTTTTTT CASSENRVTGELFF
NA TRBJ2-1 TRBV29-1 TGCAGCGTTGAGTTTCAAGGCCAGGGGTACAATGAGCAGTTCTTC CSVEFQGQGYNEQFF
TRBD2 TRBJ2-7 TRBV11-2 TGTGCCAGCAGGCGTCTAGCGGGGATCTACGAGCAGTACTTC CASRRLAGIYEQYF
TRBD1 TRBJ1-1 TRBV27 TGTGCCAGCAGTTTATACAGGGGGCGCGACACCGAAGCTTTCTTT CASSLYRGRDTEAFF
TRBD1 TRBJ1-1 TRBV9 TGTGCCAGCAGCTCCCAGTCAAGGGGACAGGGGGCTTACACTGAAGCTTTCTTT CASSSQSRGQGAYTEAFF
NA TRBJ2-7 TRBV6-1 TGTGCCAGCAGTGAAGTTACAGGATATCCCGAGCAGTACTTC CASSEVTGYPEQYF
TRBD2 TRBJ2-3 TRBV4-3 TGCGCCAGCAGCTTAAAGGCCAGCGGGGGAAGCACAGATACGCAGTATTTT CASSLKASGGSTDTQYF
NA TRBJ1-6 TRBV16 TGTGCCAGCAGCCAATCCAGGGGAAATTCACCCCTCCACTTT CASSQSRGNSPLHF
TRBD1 TRBJ1-1 TRBV9 TGTGCCAGCAGCGTAGCCCCAGGGGGCCCTGAAGCTTTCTTT CASSVAPGGPEAFF
NA TRBJ1-4 TRBV7-9 TGTGCCAGCAGCTTAAGGGGAAGGGAAGAAAAACTGTTTTTT CASSLRGREEKLFF
NA TRBJ2-3 TRBV5-4 TGTGCCAGCAGCTTGGCCCGGCGCGGCCTACGCACAGATACGCAGTATTTT CASSLARRGLRTDTQYF
TRBD2 TRBJ2-2 TRBV10-3 TGTGCCATCACCAGTTTATGGGAGGGAGCCGGGGAGCTGTTTTTT CAITSLWEGAGELFF
TRBD1 TRBJ2-7 TRBV4-2 TGTGCCAGCAGCAGGGACAGGACCTACGAGCAGTACTTC CASSRDRTYEQYF
NA TRBJ2-3 TRBV6-6 TGTGCCAGCTCCTACAGGGGCGGGGGGACACATGATACGCAGTATTTT CASSYRGGGTHDTQYF
NA TRBJ2-3 TRBV5-1 TGCGCCAGCAGCACATCTAGCACAGATACGCAGTATTTT CASSTSSTDTQYF
TRBD1 TRBJ1-4 TRBV18 TGTGCCAGCTCACCCGGGACAGTTGCAACTAATGAAAAACTGTTTTTT CASSPGTVATNEKLFF
NA TRBJ2-3 TRBV5-1 TGCGCCAGCAGCTTGGTTGGCGGTAGCACAGATACGCAGTATTTT CASSLVGGSTDTQYF
NA TRBJ1-1 TRBV7-2 TGTGCCAGCAGCCCGGATTTTGGAGCCACTGAAGCTTTCTTT CASSPDFGATEAFF
NA TRBJ1-4 TRBV7-2 TGTGCCAGCAGCTTAGTTGCAGGGACTAATGAAAAACTGTTTTTT CASSLVAGTNEKLFF
NA TRBJ2-2 TRBV7-3 TGTGCCAGCAGCTTAAACGGTAGAATCGGGGAGCTGTTTTTT CASSLNGRIGELFF
NA TRBJ2-2 TRBV7-3 TGTGCCAGCAGCCCCGGGTTGGGGGAGCTGTTTTTT CASSPGLGELFF
NA TRBJ2-3 TRBV29-1 TGCAGCGTTAAGAACCGGGACTCGACAGATACGCAGTATTTT CSVKNRDSTDTQYF
NA TRBJ2-3 TRBV7-2 TGTGCGGCAGGTTTAGATACGCAGTATTTT CAAGLDTQYF
NA TRBJ1-5 TRBV5-6 TGTGCCAGCAGCTTGGGAAGAGGCAGGGCCGGCGTTCAGCCCCAGCATTTT CASSLGRGRAGVQPQHF
NA TRBJ1-2 TRBV28 TGTGCCAGCAGTTTGTGGGGGCCAGAAGGCTACACCTTC CASSLWGPEGYTF
TRBD1 TRBJ1-2 TRBV7-2 TGTGCCAGCAGCTTCATGGACAGGGGGACTAACTATGGCTACACCTTC CASSFMDRGTNYGYTF
TRBD2 TRBJ2-3 TRBV4-3 TGCGCCAGCAGCCAAGATGTAACTAGCGGGGAAGATACGCAGTATTTT CASSQDVTSGEDTQYF
TRBD1 TRBJ2-3 TRBV7-3 TGTGCCAGCAGCTGGGGACAGGGGGTGGATACGCAGTATTTT CASSWGQGVDTQYF
NA TRBJ2-3 TRBV5-1 TGCGCCAGCAGCTCCATGGACAGTACGGCGCAGTATTTT CASSSMDSTAQYF
NA TRBJ2-7 TRBV28 TGTGCCAGCAGGTCTCAAGGCGGGATCACCTACGAGCAGTACTTC CASRSQGGITYEQYF
NA TRBJ1-3 TRBV9 TGTGCCAGCAGCCCCGTTGGAAACACCATATATTTT CASSPVGNTIYF
NA TRBJ2-2 TRBV7-2 TGTGCCAGCAGCTTATCCGGGGTTACCGGGGAGCTGTTTTTT CASSLSGVTGELFF
TRBD1 TRBJ1-2 TRBV7-2 TGTGCCAGCAGCTTGGAACAGGGGGCATGGGGCTACACCTTC CASSLEQGAWGYTF
TRBD1 TRBJ1-3 TRBV5-1 TGCGCCAGCAGCATTACGACAGGGGTCGGAAACACCATATATTTT CASSITTGVGNTIYF
TRBD1 TRBJ2-7 TRBV28 TGTGCCAGCAGTCTAAACCCGGGACAGGGTGGCGAGCAGTACTTC CASSLNPGQGGEQYF
TRBD1 TRBJ2-2 TRBV14 TGTGCCAGCAGCCAAGATAAGGACAGGGTCACCGGGGAGCTGTTTTTT CASSQDKDRVTGELFF
NA TRBJ2-5 TRBV7-9 TGTGCCAGCAGCCTCTGGGCAGGGCAACAAGAGACCCAGTACTTC CASSLWAGQQETQYF
NA TRBJ1-2 TRBV2 TGTGCCAGCAGTGCGGGGGGATATGCTAACTATGGCTACACCTTC CASSAGGYANYGYTF
NA TRBJ1-4 TRBV5-4 TGTGCCAGCACGCTACAGTTGGGCGACGAAAAACTGTTTTTT CASTLQLGDEKLFF
TRBD1 TRBJ1-2 TRBV5-1 TGCGCCAGCAGCAGAAGTCTGGACAGGTCTAACTATGGCTACACCTTC CASSRSLDRSNYGYTF